This T cell receptor beta chain derives from a study of patients and donors after allogeneic stem cell transplantation. CDR3 size: 16 residues. The germline V gene has CDR1 LGHDT and CDR2 YNNKEL (reference sequence). V was pared by 0 bases and J by 8 bases, with 16 bases between. TCRdb recomputed calls from the RT-PCR reads with MiXCR, one row per CDR3 protein. Seen here are roughly 250,000 distinct CDR3 sequences, 13% to 15% observed once, and the top ten hold 9.5% to 13%. The origin of this receptor is a human donor who was either an allogeneic HSCT recipient or a stem cell or donor lymphocyte infusion donor (not recorded which). It is not recorded whose cells these are; they may come from a transplant donor. The chain carries TRBV3-1 and TRBJ1-4; D is undetermined. The source material was blood, either unsorted or a sorted T cell fraction (not recorded which). CDR3 sequence (DNA): TGTGCCAGCAGCCAAGATACGGGCCCCACGAACGAAAAACTGTTTTTT. The encoded protein is CASSQDTGPTNEKLFF.